A selection of T cell receptor beta chains follows, all from one sample in a study of T cell responses to AZD1222 COVID-19 vaccine. Assay used: immunoSEQ multiplex PCR; TCRdb lists only in-frame clones, some missing. Here the sample spans roughly 150,000 clones, around 93% being singletons. Sequences were derived from peripheral blood, sampled on day 0 of AZD1222 vaccination. All receptors derive from an adult in good health. The CDR3 runs from the conserved cysteine through the conserved F or W. The order of the fields is clone size, D gene, J gene, V gene, CDR3 DNA, CDR3 protein. The D gene is left open where the match is weak. Size values are once, few and many counts, or a class for expanded clones, and some rows have none.

once | NA | TRBJ1-3 | TRBV10-2 | TGCGCCAGCAGACAGGGCTCCGGCTCTGGAAACACCATATATTTT | CASRQGSGSGNTIYF
NA | NA | TRBJ1-2 | TRBV6-6 | TGTGCCAGCAGTTACCGGGCCGGTACCAACTATGGCTACACCTTC | CASSYRAGTNYGYTF
NA | NA | TRBJ2-1 | TRBV4-1 | TGCGCCAGCAGCCAAGATCCCTTAGGCGATGAGCAGTTCTTC | CASSQDPLGDEQFF
NA | NA | TRBJ2-7 | TRBV28 | TGTGCCGCCCAGGTCCGTGCCGCCTACGAGCAGTACTTC | CAAQVRAAYEQYF
NA | NA | TRBJ1-4 | TRBV19 | TGTGCCAGTAGTATTGGTATGGGGCGACTAAGGACCAATGAAAAACTGTTTTTT | CASSIGMGRLRTNEKLFF
NA | TRBD1 | TRBJ1-6 | TRBV12-5 | TGTGCTAGTGGTTTTCACAGTTGGACAGGGCAGTATGTAGATTCACCCCTCCACTTT | CASGFHSWTGQYVDSPLHF
NA | NA | TRBJ1-1 | TRBV6-5 | TGTGCCAGCAGGGCCACAGGGAGGAACACTGAAGCTTTCTTT | CASRATGRNTEAFF
NA | NA | TRBJ1-4 | TRBV15 | TGTGCCACCAGCAGAGATGGTCAGCGTAATGAAAAACTGTTTTTT | CATSRDGQRNEKLFF
NA | NA | TRBJ1-1 | TRBV19 | TGTGCCAGTAGTGTTACAGGGTTGACTGAAGCTTTCTTT | CASSVTGLTEAFF
NA | NA | TRBJ2-4 | TRBV10-3 | TGTGCCACCCAAGCGAGGAACCTAGCCAAAAACATTCAGTACTTC | CATQARNLAKNIQYF
NA | NA | TRBJ1-6 | TRBV6-5 | TGTGCCAGCAGTAACGGTGGCAGGGTGACACCCCTCCACTTT | CASSNGGRVTPLHF
NA | NA | TRBJ2-7 | TRBV7-8 | TGTGCCAGCAGGTTCCCCGGTGGGTCCTACGAGCAGTACTTC | CASRFPGGSYEQYF
NA | NA | TRBJ2-5 | TRBV20-1 | TGCAGTGCTAGTAGGTCAGAGACCCAGTACTTC | CSASRSETQYF
once | NA | TRBJ2-2 | TRBV4-1 | TGCGCCAGCAGCCACCCCCTGGGTGAGGACACCGGGGAGCTGTTTTTT | CASSHPLGEDTGELFF
few | NA | TRBJ1-4 | TRBV5-6 | TGTGCCAGCAGCGGCTCAGGGGCAACTAATGAAAAACTGTTTTTT | CASSGSGATNEKLFF
few | NA | TRBJ1-4 | TRBV25-1 | TGTGCCAGCAGTGAATTAGACAGAGAGGCAACTAATGAAAAACTGTTTTTT | CASSELDREATNEKLFF
NA | NA | TRBJ1-4 | TRBV5-1 | TGCGCCAGCAGCTTGGATGGACTGAAGAATGAAAAACTGTTTTTT | CASSLDGLKNEKLFF
NA | NA | TRBJ2-1 | TRBV5-6 | TGTGCCAGCAGCTTCCTGGGGAATGAGCAGTTCTTC | CASSFLGNEQFF
NA | NA | TRBJ1-1 | TRBV27 | TGTGCCAGCAGTTTCGGGACATCGAACAAAGCTTTCTTT | CASSFGTSNKAFF
NA | NA | TRBJ1-2 | TRBV19 | TGTGCCAGTAGTATAGATCTATCGGACCACTATGGCTACACCTTC | CASSIDLSDHYGYTF
NA | NA | TRBJ1-3 | TRBV28 | TGTGCCAGCAGTTTACATTCTGTGGCAACCCCCGAGGGAAACACCATATATTTT | CASSLHSVATPEGNTIYF
NA | NA | TRBJ2-1 | TRBV27 | TGTGCCAGCAGTCCTAGGGGGGTTTTCAATGAGCAGTTCTTC | CASSPRGVFNEQFF
NA | NA | TRBJ2-7 | TRBV6-5 | TGTGCCAGCAGGATAGTCCTTGAGCAGTACTTC | CASRIVLEQYF
NA | NA | TRBJ1-3 | TRBV10-3 | TGTGCCATCTACGCTTTTCCAACTTGTAAGGACTCTGGAAACACCATATATTTT | CAIYAFPTCKDSGNTIYF
NA | TRBD1 | TRBJ2-7 | TRBV6-2/TRBV6-3 | TGTGCCAGCAGCTTTGGACAGGGTTTCGGCTACGAGCAGTACTTC | CASSFGQGFGYEQYF
once | NA | TRBJ1-2 | TRBV4-2 | TGTGCCAGCAGCCAAGCGACCGACGGGGTCTATGGCTACACCTTC | CASSQATDGVYGYTF
NA | TRBD1 | TRBJ1-5 | TRBV19 | TGTGCCAGTAGTATAATAGGACAGGCGGGCAATCAGCCCCAGCATTTT | CASSIIGQAGNQPQHF
NA | TRBD1 | TRBJ2-7 | TRBV7-8 | TGTGCCAGCAGCCAAAGACAGGGGTCAGGAGAGCAGTACTTC | CASSQRQGSGEQYF
NA | NA | TRBJ1-4 | TRBV9 | TGTGCCAGCAGCCCCTCCGGGGGGGGTAATGAAAAACTGTTTTTT | CASSPSGGGNEKLFF
few | NA | TRBJ1-1 | TRBV5-1 | TGCGCCAGCAGCTTGGGCGATGGGCACACTGAAGCTTTCTTT | CASSLGDGHTEAFF
NA | NA | TRBJ1-1 | TRBV5-1 | TGCGCCAGCAGCTACAGAGGCGCGAACACTGAAGCTTTCTTT | CASSYRGANTEAFF
NA | NA | TRBJ2-5 | TRBV2 | TGTGCCAGCAGTGAAGAGGCAGACGGGGAGACCCAGTACTTC | CASSEEADGETQYF
NA | TRBD2 | TRBJ2-4 | TRBV7-2 | TGTGCCAGCAGCTTAACTTTGACTGCGGGGGGCTCAAACATTCAGTACTTC | CASSLTLTAGGSNIQYF
NA | TRBD1 | TRBJ2-1 | TRBV5-8 | TGTGCCAGCAGCAGGGGACAGGGCGCCTACAATGAGCAGTTCTTC | CASSRGQGAYNEQFF
NA | TRBD1 | TRBJ1-5 | TRBV10-1 | TGCGCCAGCAGTTCCCAGGACAGGGTATTAGGCTGTAGCAATCAGCCCCAGCATTTT | CASSSQDRVLGCSNQPQHF
NA | NA | TRBJ1-5 | TRBV3-1/TRBV3-2 | TGTGCCAGCAGCCAAAGGTGGGGAGATCAGCCCCAGCATTTT | CASSQRWGDQPQHF
NA | NA | TRBJ1-1 | TRBV2 | TGTGCCAGCAGGGGACCAAGTGAAGCTTTCTTT | CASRGPSEAFF
NA | NA | TRBJ2-6 | TRBV24-1 | TGTGCCACCAGTGGGCCGGGCTCTGGGGCCAACGTCCTGACTTTC | CATSGPGSGANVLTF
NA | TRBD1 | TRBJ1-6 | TRBV2 | TGTGCCAGCAGTGAACGACAGGGGAATTCACCCCTCCACTTT | CASSERQGNSPLHF
once | NA | TRBJ1-1 | TRBV7-9 | TGTGCCAGCAGCTGGACGGGGAACACTGAAGCTTTCTTT | CASSWTGNTEAFF
NA | TRBD1 | TRBJ2-5 | TRBV6-6 | TGTGCCAGCAGTTACTCGACAGGGCAAGAGACCCAGTACTTC | CASSYSTGQETQYF
NA | TRBD1 | TRBJ1-1 | TRBV15 | TGTGCCACCAGCAGAGATTTAACGTGGACAGGGAACACTGAAGCTTTCTTT | CATSRDLTWTGNTEAFF